Below are 12 T cell receptor beta chains sequenced from a single sample in a study of T-cell memory formation after mild COVID-19. TCRdb re-analysed the 5' RACE reads in MiXCR, keeping a single row per CDR3 protein. The sample lists approximately 30,000 distinct CDR3 sequences; about 16% were seen once. What was sequenced was PBMCs or a T cell subset sorted from them (not recorded which). The receptors shown here come from an adult who had mild COVID-19 (a few samples of this study predate the infection). Cell type and time point are not known.

By share, this clonotype ranks as medium-sized. The chain has TRBV12-3 or TRBV12-4 and TRBJ2-1; a weak D match, TRBD1 (5 bases). This CDR3 region has 14 residues. V was shortened by 5 bases and J by 5 bases, with 13 bases between the two germline ends. The CDR3 region is CASSLPQGNNEQFF. CDR3 DNA: TGTGCCAGCAGTCTACCCCAGGGAAACAATGAGCAGTTCTTC.

This clonotype was observed at least ten times. The V call is TRBV7-9, the J call TRBJ1-1; D is possibly TRBD1 (5 bases). Germline lookup yields CDR1 SEHNR and CDR2 FQNEAQ (reference sequence). V was trimmed by 5 bases and J by 7 bases, leaving 14 bases between them. The CDR3 totals 13 residues. CDR3 sequence (DNA): TGTGCCAGCAGCCTTGGGGGATCCTATGAAGCTTTCTTT. Its protein product is CASSLGGSYEAFF.

This clonotype has ten or more counts. The genes are TRBV5-1 and TRBJ2-5; 10 bases are a match to TRBD1. CDR3 length: 15 amino acids. Germline loops: CDR1 SGHRS, CDR2 YFSETQ. Trimming removed 1 base from V and 5 bases from J; junction bases left unmatched: 5. The CDR3 region is CASSLTTGGTETQYF. The CDR3 DNA is TGCGCCAGCAGCTTGACGACAGGGGGCACGGAGACCCAGTACTTC.

This clonotype was seen many times. This chain connects TRBV5-1 to TRBJ2-1, with 7 positions matching TRBD2. The CDR3 spans 15 residues. After removal of 2 bases from V and 4 bases from J, the junction contained 6 bases not matched to a gene. Germline V lookup: CDR1 SGHRS, CDR2 YFSETQ. CDR3 protein: CASSFGAGLYNEQFF. The CDR3 nucleotides are TGCGCCAGCAGCTTTGGAGCGGGACTATACAATGAGCAGTTCTTC.

This clonotype came up many times. The chain couples TRBV29-1 to TRBJ2-5, with no clear D. CDR3 size: 13 residues. The germline CDR1 and CDR2 sequences are SQVTM and ANQGSEA. The V end lost 5 bases, the J end lost 4 bases, and 14 bases lay between the germline ends. CDR3 DNA sequence: TGCAGCGTTAGTCCCCAGGACGGAGAGACCCAGTACTTC. It codes for CSVSPQDGETQYF.

In its sample, this clonotype is medium-sized. The chain uses TRBV6-6 and TRBJ2-7; 10 nucleotides line up with TRBD2. Germline CDR1 MNHNY, CDR2 SVGAGI (reference sequence). Losses at the gene ends were 2 bases for V and 8 bases for J; bases not matched to a gene: 3. The CDR3 covers 13 residues. This CDR3 reads CASSYASGGQQYF. CDR3 nucleotide sequence: TGTGCCAGCAGTTACGCTAGCGGGGGTCAGCAGTACTTC.

This clonotype ranks as medium-sized. The chain recombines TRBV12-3 or TRBV12-4 with TRBJ2-2; D is uncertain. The CDR3 consists of 14 residues. With 4 bases removed from V and 0 bases from J, the gap between germline ends came to 6 bases. CDR3 nucleotide sequence: TGTGCCAGCAGTTCTGGGCCGAACACCGGGGAGCTGTTTTTT. It translates to CASSSGPNTGELFF.

This clonotype was detected ten times or more. The V gene is TRBV12-3 or TRBV12-4, the J gene TRBJ1-6; 8 nucleotides align to TRBD1. Trimming took 6 bases from V and 10 from J; bases not matched to a gene: 8. There are 14 residues in the CDR3. In DNA form, the CDR3 reads TGTGCCAGCAGCTTTGACAGGGGCTGGTCACCCCTCCACTTT. It codes for CASSFDRGWSPLHF.

Ten or more counts support this clonotype. The chain employs TRBV12-3 or TRBV12-4 and TRBJ2-7, with D uncertain. V lost 5 bases to trimming and J lost 2 bases, with 7 bases between them. This CDR3 has 12 residues. CDR3: CASSHQAYEQYF. The CDR3 nucleotides are TGTGCCAGCAGTCACCAGGCCTACGAGCAGTACTTC.

This clonotype was recorded many times. The J gene is TRBJ1-1, the V gene TRBV4-3; D may be TRBD1 (5 bases). Germline CDR1 reads LGHNA; CDR2 reads YSLEER. This CDR3 spans 15 amino acids. V was cut by 4 bases and J by 0 bases, with 12 bases left in between. The CDR3 loop is CASSPGNRMNTEAFF. CDR3 bases: TGCGCCAGCAGCCCTGGGAACAGGATGAACACTGAAGCTTTCTTT.

This clonotype was counted at least ten times. The gene calls are TRBV7-2 and TRBJ2-5; 9 nucleotides line up with TRBD1. The CDR3 contains 16 residues. The ends lost 5 bases at V and 4 bases at J; junction bases unmatched: 11. Germline lookup yields CDR1 SGHTA and CDR2 FQGNSA. The CDR3 DNA reads TGTGCCAGCAGCCCCCCATCAGGGGGACAGGGAGAGACCCAGTACTTC. Protein sequence: CASSPPSGGQGETQYF.

This rearrangement joins TRBV7-9 to TRBJ2-3; D is possibly TRBD1 (5 bases). V lost 5 bases to trimming and J lost 0 bases, with 21 bases between them. The CDR3 runs to 18 residues. The germline V gene has CDR1 SEHNR and CDR2 FQNEAQ (reference sequence). The CDR3 loop reads CASSTPDRLISSTDTQYF. The CDR3, as DNA: TGTGCCAGCAGCACCCCCGACAGACTGATTTCTAGCACAGATACGCAGTATTTT.